These 14 T cell receptor beta chains came from one sample sequenced in a study of neurological immune-mediated disorders. TCRdb called the 5' RACE reads again in MiXCR, with one record for every CDR3 protein. The sample has more than 45,000 distinct CDR3 sequences; over 2% are singletons. Sample: PBMCs. The receptors derive from a man in his forties or fifties with multiple sclerosis.

This clonotype was detected many times. The chain couples TRBV20-1 to TRBJ2-7; unclear D gene. From germline, CDR1 is DFQATT and CDR2 SNEGSKA (reference sequence). The V end was cut by 0 bases, the J end by 2 bases, with 17 bases between. The CDR3 is 16 amino acids. The CDR3 loop is CSARDSDPPAPYEQYF. CDR3 DNA sequence: TGCAGTGCTAGAGATTCGGACCCGCCCGCTCCCTACGAGCAGTACTTC.

V gene TRBV18 combines with J gene TRBJ1-6, with D perhaps TRBD1 (6 bases). This CDR3 is built from 15 residues. Per the germline V gene, CDR1 is KGHSH and CDR2 is LQKENI. Trimming shortened V by 2 bases and J by 6 bases, and 11 bases separated the two germline ends. The CDR3 region is CASSPELQGNSPLHF. CDR3 sequence (DNA): TGTGCCAGCTCACCAGAGTTACAGGGTAATTCACCCCTCCACTTT. The whole variable domain, remainder taken from reference TRBV18 and TRBJ1-6, is NAGVMQNPRHLVRRRGQEARLRCSPMKGHSHVYWYRQLPEEGLKFMVYLQKENIIDESGMPKERFSAEFPKEGPSILRIQQVVRGDSAAYFCASSPELQGNSPLHFGNGTRLTVT.

This clonotype was observed at least ten times. This chain uses TRBV5-1 with TRBJ2-3, with D possibly being TRBD2 (7 bases). The germline V and J ends were trimmed by 4 bases and 6 bases, with 21 bases remaining between them. The CDR3 is made up of 16 amino acids. Germline values: CDR1 SGHRS, CDR2 YFSETQ. The CDR3 protein is CASSPSLAGEGDTQYF. The CDR3 nucleotides read TGCGCCAGCAGCCCGAGCCTAGCAGGGGAGGGGGATACGCAGTATTTT.

There are many counts of this clonotype. This chain links TRBV12-3 or TRBV12-4 with TRBJ1-1; 7 bases map to TRBD1. The CDR3 contains 13 residues. V gave up 8 bases and J gave up 5 bases; unmatched junction bases: 8. CDR3 in DNA: TGTGCCAGCGGCAAGACAGGGCGGACTGAAGCTTTCTTT. This codes for CASGKTGRTEAFF.

This clonotype has at least ten counts. As DNA, the CDR3 is TGTGCCAGCAGTTACGGACAGGGCGATCAGCCCCAGCATTTT. Translating gives CASSYGQGDQPQHF. The chain is built from TRBV6-5 and TRBJ1-5, with TRBD1 matching 8 bases. CDR1 and CDR2 from the germline V gene are MNHEY and SVGAGI. The CDR3 totals 14 residues. J lost 5 bases, V lost 2 bases, and 2 bases had no gene match.

This clonotype was seen ten or more times. The CDR3 is CASNPGQGSEQFF. The CDR3 DNA follows: TGTGCCAGCAACCCGGGACAGGGGAGTGAGCAGTTCTTC. The chain couples TRBV12-3 or TRBV12-4 to TRBJ2-1, with TRBD1 identical over 10 bases. V lost 7 bases, J lost 9 bases, and 6 bases stayed unmatched. This CDR3 is 13 amino acids long.

This clonotype has a count of ten or more. The genes are TRBV20-1 and TRBJ2-1; D is uncertain. The ends were cut back, 3 bases at V and 7 bases at J, with 13 bases in the middle. This CDR3 has 13 residues. Germline-derived CDR1 and CDR2 are DFQATT and SNEGSKA (reference sequence). The CDR3 spells CSARSLVGNEQFF. CDR3 DNA sequence: TGCAGTGCTAGGAGCCTTGTCGGGAATGAGCAGTTCTTC.

This clonotype was counted many times. The V call is TRBV5-1, the J call TRBJ2-7; D gene ambiguous. Germline V gene sequence: CDR1 SGHRS, CDR2 YFSETQ. The V and J ends lost 4 bases and 7 bases respectively, with 12 bases between them. The length of the CDR3 is 12 residues. The CDR3 loop reads CASSALFGEQYF. Here the CDR3 DNA reads TGCGCCAGCAGCGCCTTATTCGGGGAGCAGTACTTC.

The table lists this clonotype with many counts. This chain joins TRBV14 and TRBJ1-4, with 7 bases that match TRBD1. This CDR3 comprises 16 residues. In germline, CDR1 is SGHDN, CDR2 FVKESK. The trim removed 0 bases at V and 8 bases at J, leaving 9 bases unmatched. The CDR3 DNA follows: TGTGCCAGCAGCCAAGATGGGACAGATTTCGCGGAAAAACTGTTTTTT. Translating gives CASSQDGTDFAEKLFF.

This clonotype was seen repeatedly, ten times or more. J is TRBJ2-1 and V is TRBV24-1; 7 nucleotides line up with TRBD1. CDR1 is KGHDR, CDR2 SFDVKD, per germline. Trimming removed 2 bases from V and 7 bases from J; junction bases left unmatched: 7. The CDR3 is 15 amino acids. The chain's CDR3 is CATSDYNRGKNEQFF. The CDR3 DNA follows: TGTGCCACCAGTGATTATAACAGGGGTAAGAATGAGCAGTTCTTC.

At least ten counts were recorded for this clonotype. The chain joins TRBV12-3 or TRBV12-4 to TRBJ2-7; maybe TRBD1 (6 bases). This CDR3 has 14 amino acids. Trimming pared 6 bases from V and 5 bases from J, leaving 17 bases between. The chain's CDR3 is CASRVTGSWDEQYF. The CDR3 region has the DNA TGTGCCAGCAGGGTAACAGGGAGTTGGGACGAGCAGTACTTC.

This clonotype was detected many times. The chain uses TRBV20-1 and TRBJ1-4; D perhaps matches TRBD1 (5 bases). This CDR3 is built from 12 residues. The germline V gene encodes CDR1 DFQATT and CDR2 SNEGSKA (reference sequence). V was trimmed by 6 bases and J by 3 bases, leaving 8 bases between them. CDR3 loop: CSARQPNEKLFF. DNA of the CDR3: TGCAGTGCGAGACAGCCTAATGAAAAACTGTTTTTT.

This clonotype was seen many times. The CDR3 region has the DNA TGTGCCAGCAGCGGAGCCGGGGAGACCCAGTACTTC. Protein: CASSGAGETQYF. The chain is built from TRBV9 and TRBJ2-5; no definite D call. The V gene lost 3 bases and the J gene lost 5 bases, with 8 bases spanning the gap. Germline CDR1 and CDR2: SGDLS and YYNGEE. This CDR3 contains 12 residues.

There are many counts of this clonotype. The V call is TRBV5-6, the J call TRBJ2-2, with unresolved D. This CDR3 is built from 13 residues. Germline V gene sequence: CDR1 SGHDT, CDR2 YYEEEE. V was cut by 2 bases and J by 6 bases, with 8 bases left in between. The CDR3 DNA follows: TGTGCCAGCAGCTTTTTCGGCTCCGGGGAGCTGTTTTTT. Its translation is CASSFFGSGELFF.